The T cell receptor beta chain under discussion was sequenced for a study of blood T cell repertoires in COVID-19. As for the study in general: From the United States, Italy and Spain came samples of acute and convalescent COVID-19. Sources were T cells, B-cell-depleted T cells, or PBMCs; the material itself was cDNA or gDNA.

Trimming removed 3 bases from V and 4 bases from J, with 14 bases in between. In germline, CDR1 is KGHDR, CDR2 SFDVKD. This CDR3 has 16 amino acids. How the authors handled the data: The assay estimated nucleated cells by amplifying reference gene primers. Profiled with immunoSEQ multiplex PCR; TCRdb holds only in-frame clones, not every one. The DNA gave D and trimming, while V, J and clone size come from that table. The repertoire consists of 55,000 to 70,000 clones, with roughly 89% occurring once and the leading ten covering 5% to 7%. Sequencing was done on a sample of peripheral blood. The receptor comes from a human donor in a cohort sampled during active COVID-19. The V gene is TRBV24-1, the J gene TRBJ2-2; D might be TRBD1 (6 bases). The CDR3 here is CATSDRMAGATGELFF. The CDR3 region has the DNA TGTGCCACCAGTGATAGGATGGCAGGGGCCACCGGGGAGCTGTTTTTT.